These T cell receptor beta chains were read from a single sample in a study of T-cell memory formation after mild COVID-19. A single record per CDR3 protein comes from TCRdb applying MiXCR to the 5' RACE reads. In the table there are around 310,000 distinct CDR3 sequences, more than 20% of which are singletons. Input material: PBMCs or a T cell subset sorted from them (not recorded which). All receptors come from a man between 18 and 29 years old who had mild COVID-19 (a few samples of this study predate the infection). Cell type and time point are not known. CDR3s include the opening cysteine and the closing phenylalanine or tryptophan. Each record gives: clone size, J gene, V gene, D gene, CDR3 protein, CDR3 DNA. A D gene is named only where the DNA matches it firmly. Size values are once, few and many counts, or a class for expanded clones, and some rows have none.

clone_size: .; j_call: TRBJ1-5; v_call: TRBV4-1; d_call: .; cdr3_aa: CASWDGVSNQPQHF; cdr3_nt: TGCGCCAGCTGGGACGGTGTTAGCAATCAGCCCCAGCATTTT
clone_size: many; j_call: TRBJ1-5; v_call: TRBV7-3; d_call: .; cdr3_aa: CASSLWGGQPQHF; cdr3_nt: TGTGCCAGCAGCTTATGGGGAGGTCAGCCCCAGCATTTT
clone_size: .; j_call: TRBJ1-6; v_call: TRBV5-1; d_call: TRBD1; cdr3_aa: CASSPGTGGYNSPLHF; cdr3_nt: TGCGCCAGCAGTCCGGGGACAGGCGGCTATAATTCACCCCTCCACTTT
clone_size: few; j_call: TRBJ2-1; v_call: TRBV2; d_call: TRBD2; cdr3_aa: CASRSSSGGAHNEQFF; cdr3_nt: TGTGCCAGCAGGAGCTCTAGCGGGGGGGCCCACAATGAGCAGTTCTTC
clone_size: many; j_call: TRBJ1-1; v_call: TRBV6-5; d_call: .; cdr3_aa: CASSLRGGTEAFF; cdr3_nt: TGTGCCAGCAGCCTACGGGGGGGCACTGAAGCTTTCTTT
clone_size: many; j_call: TRBJ2-1; v_call: TRBV5-6; d_call: TRBD2; cdr3_aa: CASSRSGGVLREQFF; cdr3_nt: TGTGCCAGCAGCCGAAGCGGGGGTGTTCTCAGGGAGCAGTTCTTC
clone_size: few; j_call: TRBJ2-3; v_call: TRBV7-2; d_call: TRBD2; cdr3_aa: CARSSGGAGDTQYF; cdr3_nt: TGTGCCAGGTCTAGCGGGGGGGCAGGAGATACGCAGTATTTT
clone_size: .; j_call: TRBJ1-2; v_call: TRBV20-1; d_call: .; cdr3_aa: CSARDGWGDRGYTF; cdr3_nt: TGCAGTGCTAGAGATGGTTGGGGGGATCGTGGCTACACCTTC
clone_size: few; j_call: TRBJ2-7; v_call: TRBV5-1; d_call: .; cdr3_aa: CASSSRDGTYEQYF; cdr3_nt: TGCGCCAGCAGCTCCCGGGACGGGACGTACGAGCAGTACTTC
clone_size: .; j_call: TRBJ2-3; v_call: TRBV13; d_call: TRBD1; cdr3_aa: CASSMTGEADTQYF; cdr3_nt: TGTGCCAGCAGTATGACAGGGGAGGCAGATACGCAGTATTTT
clone_size: .; j_call: TRBJ2-4; v_call: TRBV12-3/TRBV12-4; d_call: .; cdr3_aa: CASSGQTQNIQYF; cdr3_nt: TGTGCCAGCAGTGGACAGACCCAAAACATTCAGTACTTC
clone_size: few; j_call: TRBJ2-3; v_call: TRBV19; d_call: .; cdr3_aa: CASSPPKGTQYF; cdr3_nt: TGTGCCAGTAGTCCCCCCAAGGGTACGCAGTATTTT
clone_size: .; j_call: TRBJ1-2; v_call: TRBV28; d_call: .; cdr3_aa: CASTARGQGYTF; cdr3_nt: TGTGCCAGCACCGCGAGGGGCCAAGGCTACACCTTC
clone_size: .; j_call: TRBJ2-7; v_call: TRBV6-2/TRBV6-3; d_call: TRBD2; cdr3_aa: CASSERGTTYEQYF; cdr3_nt: TGTGCCAGCAGTGAAAGAGGGACTACCTACGAGCAGTACTTC
clone_size: .; j_call: TRBJ2-1; v_call: TRBV9; d_call: .; cdr3_aa: CASSVRTGEQFF; cdr3_nt: TGTGCCAGCAGCGTTCGGACCGGAGAGCAGTTCTTC